A selection of T cell receptor beta chains follows, all from one sample in a study of cytomegalovirus exposure and HLA in healthy donors. Here immunoSEQ multiplex PCR was the method, and the copy in TCRdb shows in-frame clones only, minus some. The repertoire holds about 200,000 clones, with 82% as singletons. The sample taken for sequencing was PBMCs. The receptors were sampled from a woman in her 40s in good health and CMV-seronegative. Both conserved end residues are trimmed from each CDR3. Each record gives: V gene, D gene, CDR3 protein. The D gene is left open where the match is weak.

TRBV29-1 | NA | SVRSSSNQPQH
TRBV9 | TRBD2 | ASSVFSGSGNEQF
TRBV10-2 | NA | ASNTLTGPDLNTEAF
TRBV9 | TRBD1 | ASSEDRGRLYGYT
TRBV27 | NA | ASSFSGAGYYEQY
TRBV30 | TRBD2 | AWTAGLAGEQY
TRBV2 | NA | ASSERSNTGELF
TRBV28 | NA | ASNRGRDTEAF
TRBV18 | TRBD1 | ASSPGAGGFYEQY
TRBV10-3 | NA | AIGQAETNEKLF
TRBV25-1 | NA | ASSEEDLYSGANVLT
TRBV27 | NA | ASSFLVDSVLSGNTIY
TRBV4-1 | NA | ASSQLEGGNQPQH
TRBV15 | TRBD1 | ATSRYPQGARLGETQY
TRBV19 | TRBD1 | ASSIDLAQGYSNQPQH
TRBV28 | TRBD2 | ASSSPTSRRWGQF
TRBV2 | NA | ASFSWSQGATNEKLF
TRBV11-2 | NA | ASSLEYFLGVDEQF
TRBV30 | NA | AWSSQGYQPQH
TRBV5-8 | NA | ASSLRQGSQPQH
TRBV28 | TRBD1 | ASSWTGGNQPQH
TRBV5-5 | NA | ASSFGGTLSYEQY
TRBV5-1 | NA | ASSLGVGPGNQPQH
TRBV6-5 | TRBD1 | ASSYLGQGREQY
TRBV18 | TRBD2 | ASSPGAGAGYNEQF
TRBV9 | NA | ASSAGHDQETQY
TRBV5-4 | TRBD1 | ASSPGTGYYGYT
TRBV27 | TRBD1 | ASSSAQGADTQY
TRBV6-5 | NA | ASSSPPQGNLVEQY
TRBV5-6 | NA | ASSTTGNEQF